A selection of T cell receptor beta chains follows, all from one sample in a study of cytomegalovirus exposure and HLA in healthy donors. Sequenced by immunoSEQ multiplex PCR; TCRdb stores in-frame clones only, minus some. This specimen shows about 58,000 clones; the ten leading clones hold 2.1%. The sequenced sample was PBMCs. These receptors all come from a woman between 18 and 30 years old in good health and CMV-seronegative. Both conserved end residues are part of each CDR3. A D gene is named only where the DNA matches it firmly.

J: TRBJ1-3; V: TRBV7-9; D: -; DNA: TGTGCCAGCAGCTTGAAAAGGGGTCGGGCGTTCTCTGGAAACACCATATATTTT; CDR3: CASSLKRGRAFSGNTIYF
J: TRBJ2-2; V: TRBV5-1; D: -; DNA: TGCGCCAGCAGCTTAGGGCTAGCTGACACCGGGGAGCTGTTTTTT; CDR3: CASSLGLADTGELFF
J: TRBJ2-5; V: TRBV10-2; D: TRBD2; DNA: TGCGCCAGCAGTGTCCCGACTAGCGCGGTGTGGGAAGAGACCCAGTACTTC; CDR3: CASSVPTSAVWEETQYF
J: TRBJ1-1; V: TRBV6-1; D: -; DNA: TGTGCCAGCAGTGCCCGACCTGACAGGCACAACACTGAAGCTTTCTTT; CDR3: CASSARPDRHNTEAFF
J: TRBJ2-1; V: TRBV6-1; D: -; DNA: TGTGCCAGCAGCCCTCTCGACAGACCCTACAATGAGCAGTTCTTC; CDR3: CASSPLDRPYNEQFF
J: TRBJ2-6; V: TRBV6-5; D: -; DNA: TGTGCCAGCAGTTACCGCGGCTCCTCTGGGGCCAACGTCCTGACTTTC; CDR3: CASSYRGSSGANVLTF
J: TRBJ2-5; V: TRBV5-1; D: -; DNA: TGCGCCACCTCCCCGACGTCGGGGTTAGAGACCCAGTACTTC; CDR3: CATSPTSGLETQYF
J: TRBJ1-6; V: TRBV7-9; D: TRBD1; DNA: TGTGCCAGCAGCAAACAGACAGGGTCCGGCAATTCACCCCTCCACTTT; CDR3: CASSKQTGSGNSPLHF
J: TRBJ2-1; V: TRBV7-2; D: TRBD2; DNA: TGTGCCAGCAGCTTAGGAGCGGGAGTGGTGGGCGACAATGAGCAGTTCTTC; CDR3: CASSLGAGVVGDNEQFF
J: TRBJ2-7; V: TRBV5-1; D: -; DNA: TGCGCCAGCAGCTTTGCGTACGAGCAGTACTTC; CDR3: CASSFAYEQYF
J: TRBJ1-5; V: TRBV19; D: -; DNA: TGTGCCAGTAGTATCTTCAGGGTCGGTAATCAGCCCCAGCATTTT; CDR3: CASSIFRVGNQPQHF
J: TRBJ2-2; V: TRBV5-1; D: -; DNA: TGCGCCAGCGCCGGGACTCCAACCGGGGAGCTGTTTTTT; CDR3: CASAGTPTGELFF
J: TRBJ1-1; V: TRBV5-1; D: -; DNA: TGCGCCGCTGCGGAGCCGAACGGAAACACTGAAGCTTTCTTT; CDR3: CAAAEPNGNTEAFF
J: TRBJ2-7; V: TRBV6-5; D: -; DNA: TGTGCCAGCAGTTCGGGTAGGTGGCCTACCTACGAGCAGTACTTC; CDR3: CASSSGRWPTYEQYF
J: TRBJ2-3; V: TRBV4-2; D: -; DNA: TGTGCCAGCAGCCAAGATAGGGGGGGTCAGAAAGATACGCAGTATTTT; CDR3: CASSQDRGGQKDTQYF
J: TRBJ2-1; V: TRBV4-1; D: TRBD2; DNA: TGCGCCAGCAGCCCACTGGAACTAGGCGGGGGTGAGCAGTTCTTC; CDR3: CASSPLELGGGEQFF
J: TRBJ2-5; V: TRBV7-2; D: -; DNA: TGTGCCAGCAGCAAAGCGGCGGGACGGGAGACCCAGTACTTC; CDR3: CASSKAAGRETQYF
J: TRBJ1-1; V: TRBV5-1; D: TRBD1; DNA: TGCGCCAGCAGCTCGGGACAGGGTAATTTCGGGAACACTGAAGCTTTCTTT; CDR3: CASSSGQGNFGNTEAFF
J: TRBJ1-3; V: TRBV29-1; D: -; DNA: TGCAGCACCCGACTCCAGGGCATCTCTGGAAACACCATATATTTT; CDR3: CSTRLQGISGNTIYF
J: TRBJ2-7; V: TRBV4-1; D: -; DNA: TGCGCCAGCAGTATAACAGGGAGCTCCTACGAGCAGTACTTC; CDR3: CASSITGSSYEQYF
J: TRBJ2-5; V: TRBV5-1; D: TRBD1; DNA: TGCGCCAGCAGCTTGGGGGGACAGCTTCAAGAGACCCAGTACTTC; CDR3: CASSLGGQLQETQYF
J: TRBJ1-1; V: TRBV10-3; D: TRBD1; DNA: TGTGCCACGATAGACAGGGGGCTCTTGAACACTGAAGCTTTCTTT; CDR3: CATIDRGLLNTEAFF
J: TRBJ2-4; V: TRBV4-1; D: -; DNA: TGCGCCAGCAGCCAAGGGCTGGCGGGGCAAAACATTCAGTACTTC; CDR3: CASSQGLAGQNIQYF
J: TRBJ2-1; V: TRBV5-1; D: TRBD2; DNA: TGCGCCAGCAGACCTACAATACTAGCGGGGGACAATGAGCAGTTCTTC; CDR3: CASRPTILAGDNEQFF
J: TRBJ1-2; V: TRBV7-8; D: TRBD1; DNA: TGTGCCAGCAGCTTTTACCGGGACAGGCGATTTAACGACACCTTC; CDR3: CASSFYRDRRFNDTF
J: TRBJ1-5; V: TRBV19; D: TRBD1; DNA: TGTGCCAGTAGTATGGTGACAGGGGTACGGCAGCCCCAGCATTTT; CDR3: CASSMVTGVRQPQHF
J: TRBJ1-2; V: TRBV5-1; D: -; DNA: TGCGCCAGCAGTACGGGTAACCTAATGGGTGGCTACACCTTC; CDR3: CASSTGNLMGGYTF
J: TRBJ2-7; V: TRBV6-1; D: TRBD2; DNA: TGTGCCAGCAGTGAAACTAGCGGGGGGTACGAGCAGTACTTC; CDR3: CASSETSGGYEQYF
J: TRBJ1-4; V: TRBV10-2; D: -; DNA: TGCGCCAGCAGTGAGCCGGGTTATGGTGAAAAACTGTTTTTT; CDR3: CASSEPGYGEKLFF
J: TRBJ2-2; V: TRBV11-1; D: -; DNA: TGTGCCAGCAGCTTACTAGGGGTAACGAACACCGGGGAGCTGTTTTTT; CDR3: CASSLLGVTNTGELFF
J: TRBJ1-6; V: TRBV6-1; D: -; DNA: TGTGCCAGCAGTGAGAAGCGGGGGGAGTCCTATAATTCACCCCTCCACTTT; CDR3: CASSEKRGESYNSPLHF
J: TRBJ1-6; V: TRBV6-6; D: -; DNA: TGTGCCAGCACCCAGGTGCTGAGACCACCCCTCCACTTT; CDR3: CASTQVLRPPLHF
J: TRBJ2-6; V: TRBV7-8; D: -; DNA: TGTGCCAGCAGCCCAGGGCAGGCCTCTGGGGCCAACGTCCTGACTTTC; CDR3: CASSPGQASGANVLTF
J: TRBJ2-3; V: TRBV5-3; D: -; DNA: TGTGCCAGAAGCTCGTGGACTTATACGCAGTATTTT; CDR3: CARSSWTYTQYF
J: TRBJ2-3; V: TRBV9; D: TRBD2; DNA: TGTGCCAGCAAAACCGGGACTAGCGGCACAGATACGCAGTATTTT; CDR3: CASKTGTSGTDTQYF
J: TRBJ2-3; V: TRBV5-1; D: -; DNA: TGCGCCAGCAGCTTGACGGGAGATACGCAGTATTTT; CDR3: CASSLTGDTQYF
J: TRBJ1-1; V: TRBV11-2; D: -; DNA: TGTGCCAGCAGCTCACCTAGGAGGCAGGGACTGTTTAGCACTGAAGCTTTCTTT; CDR3: CASSSPRRQGLFSTEAFF